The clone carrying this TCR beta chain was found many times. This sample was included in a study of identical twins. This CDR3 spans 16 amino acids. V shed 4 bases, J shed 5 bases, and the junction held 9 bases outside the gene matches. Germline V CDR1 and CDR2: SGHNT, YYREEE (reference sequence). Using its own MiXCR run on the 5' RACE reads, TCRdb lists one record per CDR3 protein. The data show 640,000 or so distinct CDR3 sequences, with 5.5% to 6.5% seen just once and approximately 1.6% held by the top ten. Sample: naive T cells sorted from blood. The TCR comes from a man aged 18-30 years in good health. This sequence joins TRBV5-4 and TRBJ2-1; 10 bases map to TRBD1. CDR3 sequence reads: CASSRPGTGANNEQFF. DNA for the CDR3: TGTGCCAGCAGCCGCCCGGGGACAGGGGCAAACAATGAGCAGTTCTTC.